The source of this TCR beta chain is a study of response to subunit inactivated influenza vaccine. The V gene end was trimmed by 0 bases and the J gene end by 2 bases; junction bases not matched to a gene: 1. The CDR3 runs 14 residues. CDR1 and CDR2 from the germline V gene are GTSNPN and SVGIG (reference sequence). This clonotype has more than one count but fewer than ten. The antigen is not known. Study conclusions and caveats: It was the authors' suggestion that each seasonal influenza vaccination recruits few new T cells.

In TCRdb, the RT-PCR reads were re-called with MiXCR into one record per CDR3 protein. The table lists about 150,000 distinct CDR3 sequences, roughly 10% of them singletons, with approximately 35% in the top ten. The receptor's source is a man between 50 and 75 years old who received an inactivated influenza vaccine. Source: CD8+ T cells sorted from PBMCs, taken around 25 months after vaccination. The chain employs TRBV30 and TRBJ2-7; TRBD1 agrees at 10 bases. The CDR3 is CAWSVGTGAYEQYF. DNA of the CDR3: TGTGCCTGGAGTGTAGGGACAGGGGCCTACGAGCAGTACTTC.